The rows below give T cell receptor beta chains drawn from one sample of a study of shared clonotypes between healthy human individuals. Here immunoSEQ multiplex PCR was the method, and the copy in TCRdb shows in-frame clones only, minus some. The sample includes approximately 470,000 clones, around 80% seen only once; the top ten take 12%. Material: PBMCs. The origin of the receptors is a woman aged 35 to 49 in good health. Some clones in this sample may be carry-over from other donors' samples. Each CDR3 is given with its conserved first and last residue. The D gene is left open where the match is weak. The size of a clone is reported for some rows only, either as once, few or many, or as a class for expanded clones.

TGTGCCTGGACGACCGGGACTAGCACGGAAGCGGAGTACTTC	CAWTTGTSTEAEYF	TRBV30	TRBJ2-7	-	TRBD2
TGTGCCAGCAGCTTAGAGTCAACTAATGAAAAACTGTTTTTT	CASSLESTNEKLFF	TRBV7-2	TRBJ1-4	-	-
TGTGCCAGCAGCCCGCTAATCGGGAGGGGTGGCACAGATACGCAGTATTTT	CASSPLIGRGGTDTQYF	TRBV9	TRBJ2-3	-	TRBD2
TGTGCCAGCAGCGGCCTTCTAGCGGGTAACTACAATGAGCAGTTCTTC	CASSGLLAGNYNEQFF	TRBV9	TRBJ2-1	-	TRBD2
TGTGCCAGCAGTGAAGCGCGTGGATTAAGCACAGATACGCAGTATTTT	CASSEARGLSTDTQYF	TRBV6-1	TRBJ2-3	-	-
TGTGCCAGCAGCTTAGGGACTAGAATCGCCGAGCAGTACTTC	CASSLGTRIAEQYF	TRBV11-2	TRBJ2-7	-	TRBD2
TGTGCCAGCAGTCCGAACAGGGTTACTTCTGAAAAACTGTTTTTT	CASSPNRVTSEKLFF	TRBV7-9	TRBJ1-4	-	-
TGTGCCAGCAGCGTACAGGGGACCCAAGAGACCCAGTACTTC	CASSVQGTQETQYF	TRBV9	TRBJ2-5	-	-
TGTGCCAGCAGCGTAGGAGGAGGGACATCGACCCAGTACTTC	CASSVGGGTSTQYF	TRBV9	TRBJ2-5	once	-
TGTGCCAGCTCATCGAGCGCGAACACTGAAGCTTTCTTT	CASSSSANTEAFF	TRBV18	TRBJ1-1	-	-
TGCGCCAGCAGCCAAGATGGATCTGTCCAGGAACAGTACTTC	CASSQDGSVQEQYF	TRBV4-1	TRBJ2-5	-	-
TGTGCCGCACGGGACAGCTCCTACGAGCAGTACTTC	CAARDSSYEQYF	TRBV28	TRBJ2-7	-	TRBD1
TGTGCCAGCAGTTACTTGGTCGACTCCTACGAGCAGTACTTC	CASSYLVDSYEQYF	TRBV6-5	TRBJ2-7	-	-
TGTGCCATCAGTGAGCCCTGGAGGAGCGAGACCCAGTACTTC	CAISEPWRSETQYF	TRBV10-3	TRBJ2-5	-	-
TGTGCCAGCAGTCTATCGCGGGGGTCCTACAATGAGCAGTTCTTC	CASSLSRGSYNEQFF	TRBV7-6	TRBJ2-1	-	TRBD2